What follows are 10 T cell receptor beta chains derived from one specimen sequenced in a study of cytomegalovirus exposure and HLA in healthy donors. The study ran its PCR with 60 Vbeta and 13 Jbeta primers. Produced via immunoSEQ multiplex PCR; TCRdb's table is partial and in-frame only. The sample shows over 200,000 clones, and around 0.95% sits with its ten largest clones. The sequenced material came from PBMCs. These receptors were obtained from a woman between 25 and 40 years old in good health and CMV-seropositive.

The V call is TRBV7-9, the J call TRBJ2-3; 8 nucleotides agree with TRBD2. Germline V gives CDR1 SEHNR, CDR2 FQNEAQ (reference sequence). There are 18 residues in the CDR3. V shed 4 bases and J 0 bases; nucleotides not matched to a gene: 12. DNA of the CDR3: TGTGCCAGCAGCTGGACCCTTAGCGGGGACACTAGCACAGATACGCAGTATTTT. This sequence encodes CASSWTLSGDTSTDTQYF.

The chain recombines TRBV6-5 with TRBJ1-2, with 7 bases lining up with TRBD1. The CDR3 is 15 residues long. After removal of 6 bases from V and 4 bases from J, the junction contained 11 bases not matched to a gene. CDR1 and CDR2 (germline): MNHEY, SVGAGI. The CDR3 coding sequence is TGTGCCAGCAGGCTGGGACAGCATTATAGCTATGGCTACACCTTC. It codes for CASRLGQHYSYGYTF.

This chain links TRBV25-1 with TRBJ1-3; possibly TRBD1 for D (6 bases). From germline, CDR1 is MGHDK and CDR2 SYGVNS. The V and J ends lost 2 bases and 5 bases respectively, with 10 bases between them. The CDR3 has 14 amino acids. CDR3 nucleotides: TGTGCCAGCAGTGAAGCAGGGGCGCGAAACACCATATATTTT. Translated: CASSEAGARNTIYF.

The CDR3 DNA follows: TGTGCCAGCAGTGAAGTCGGGATAGAGGGCTCCTACGAGCAGTACTTC. Its translation is CASSEVGIEGSYEQYF. The rearrangement links TRBV2 to TRBJ2-7; tentative D call: TRBD2 (5 bases). V lost 1 base to trimming and J lost 0 bases, with 13 bases between them. This CDR3 comprises 16 residues. Germline CDR1 SNHLY, CDR2 FYNNEI. Looking up the rest from reference TRBV2 and TRBJ2-7 gives the full variable domain: EPEVTQTPSHQVTQMGQEVILRCVPISNHLYFYWYRQILGQKVEFLVSFYNNEISEKSEIFDDQFSVERPDGSNFTLKIRSTKLEDSAMYFCASSEVGIEGSYEQYFGPGTRLTVT.

The V and J genes are TRBV6-5 and TRBJ2-1, with 10 bases fitting TRBD2. This CDR3 has 15 amino acids. Germline CDR1 MNHEY, CDR2 SVGAGI. J lost 0 bases, V lost 8 bases, and 4 bases had no gene match. CDR3 loop: CASGLAAPSYNEQFF. The CDR3 region has the DNA TGTGCCAGCGGACTAGCGGCCCCCTCCTACAATGAGCAGTTCTTC.

The rearrangement links TRBV28 to TRBJ2-7; D might be TRBD1 (5 bases). V lost 7 bases, J lost 0 bases, and 10 bases lay in between. Germline loops: CDR1 MDHEN, CDR2 SYDVKM. The length of the CDR3 is 13 residues. CDR3 DNA sequence: TGTGCCAGCAAAGACAGCCCCTCCTACGAGCAGTACTTC. Translated, it gives CASKDSPSYEQYF.

The chain combines TRBV19 with TRBJ2-7; 10 bases map to TRBD2. V shed 5 bases and J 4 bases; nucleotides not matched to a gene: 8. The CDR3 loop spans 15 amino acids. Germline V CDR1 and CDR2: LNHDA, SQIVND (reference sequence). Here the CDR3 reads CASSFGLADPYEQYF. The CDR3, as DNA: TGTGCCAGTAGTTTTGGACTAGCGGACCCTTACGAGCAGTACTTC.

This sequence joins TRBV4-1 and TRBJ2-7; TRBD2 might be the D (5 bases). Trimming shortened V by 0 bases and J by 6 bases, and 15 bases separated the two germline ends. The CDR3 loop spans 15 amino acids. CDR1 and CDR2 from the germline V gene are MGHRA and YSYEKL. CDR3 loop: CASSQDKTRIGEQYF. In DNA form, the CDR3 reads TGCGCCAGCAGCCAAGATAAAACTAGAATAGGCGAGCAGTACTTC.

CDR3 in amino acids: CASSLTGAGGPYEQYF. DNA of the CDR3: TGTGCCAGCAGCTTAACTGGGGCGGGGGGGCCCTACGAGCAGTACTTC. The chain has TRBV7-2 and TRBJ2-7; 9 bases are shared with TRBD2. CDR1 SGHTA and CDR2 FQGNSA come from the germline V gene. J was trimmed by 2 bases and V by 2 bases; bases with no gene match: 7. The CDR3 length is 16 residues.

V is TRBV7-9 and J is TRBJ1-2, with D unresolved. Trimming removed 1 base at V and 8 bases at J, with 11 bases between. The V gene's germline CDR1 is SEHNR and CDR2 FQNEAQ (reference sequence). The CDR3 loop spans 13 amino acids. CDR3 in DNA: TGTGCCAGCAGCTTAGAATTTGAGGGAGGCTACACCTTC. This codes for CASSLEFEGGYTF.